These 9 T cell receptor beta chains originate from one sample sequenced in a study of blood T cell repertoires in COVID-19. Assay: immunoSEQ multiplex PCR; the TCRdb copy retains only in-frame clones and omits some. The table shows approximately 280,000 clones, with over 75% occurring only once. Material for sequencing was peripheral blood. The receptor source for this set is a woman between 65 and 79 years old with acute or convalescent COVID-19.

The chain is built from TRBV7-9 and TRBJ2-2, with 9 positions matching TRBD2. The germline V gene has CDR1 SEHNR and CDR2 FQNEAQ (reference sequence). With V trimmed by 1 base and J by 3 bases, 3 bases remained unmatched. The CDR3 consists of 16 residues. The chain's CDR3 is CASSLGGGAYTGELFF. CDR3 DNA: TGTGCCAGCAGCTTAGGCGGGGGGGCGTACACCGGGGAGCTGTTTTTT.

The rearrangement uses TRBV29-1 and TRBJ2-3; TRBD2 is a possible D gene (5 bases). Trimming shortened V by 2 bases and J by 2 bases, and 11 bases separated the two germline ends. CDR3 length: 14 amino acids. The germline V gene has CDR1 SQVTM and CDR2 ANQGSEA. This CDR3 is CSVEYGGLTDTQYF. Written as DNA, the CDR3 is TGCAGCGTTGAATATGGCGGACTCACAGATACGCAGTATTTT.

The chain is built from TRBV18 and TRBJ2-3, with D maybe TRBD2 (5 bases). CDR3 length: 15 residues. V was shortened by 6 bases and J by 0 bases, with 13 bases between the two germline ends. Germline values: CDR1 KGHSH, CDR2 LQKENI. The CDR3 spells CASSGSATSTDTQYF. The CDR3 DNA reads TGTGCCAGCTCGGGTAGCGCGACTAGCACAGATACGCAGTATTTT.

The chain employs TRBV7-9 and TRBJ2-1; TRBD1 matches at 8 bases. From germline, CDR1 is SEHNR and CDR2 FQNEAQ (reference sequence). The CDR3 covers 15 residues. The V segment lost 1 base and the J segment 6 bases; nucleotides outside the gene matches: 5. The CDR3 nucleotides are TGTGCCAGCAGCTTAGTTGGGCAGGGGGCCAATGAGCAGTTCTTC. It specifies CASSLVGQGANEQFF.

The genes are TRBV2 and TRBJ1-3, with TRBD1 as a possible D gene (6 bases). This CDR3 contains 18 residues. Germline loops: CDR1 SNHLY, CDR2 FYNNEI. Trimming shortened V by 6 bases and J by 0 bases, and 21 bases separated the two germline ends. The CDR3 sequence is CASSGERGNRASGNTIYF. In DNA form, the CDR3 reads TGTGCCAGCAGCGGTGAAAGGGGGAACCGCGCCTCTGGAAACACCATATATTTT.

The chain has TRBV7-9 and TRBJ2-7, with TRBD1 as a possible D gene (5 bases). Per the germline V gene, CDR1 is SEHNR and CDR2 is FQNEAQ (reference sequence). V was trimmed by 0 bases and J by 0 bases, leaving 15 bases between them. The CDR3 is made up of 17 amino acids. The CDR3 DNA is TGTGCCAGCAGCTTAGCGCAATGGACACTAAGCTCCTACGAGCAGTACTTC. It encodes CASSLAQWTLSSYEQYF.

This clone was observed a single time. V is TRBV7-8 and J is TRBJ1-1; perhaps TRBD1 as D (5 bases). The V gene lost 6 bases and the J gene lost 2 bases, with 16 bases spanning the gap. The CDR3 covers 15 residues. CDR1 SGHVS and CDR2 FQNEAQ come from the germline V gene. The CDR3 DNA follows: TGTGCCAGCAGAAAACAGGAAGTCCCTAACACTGAAGCTTTCTTT. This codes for CASRKQEVPNTEAFF.

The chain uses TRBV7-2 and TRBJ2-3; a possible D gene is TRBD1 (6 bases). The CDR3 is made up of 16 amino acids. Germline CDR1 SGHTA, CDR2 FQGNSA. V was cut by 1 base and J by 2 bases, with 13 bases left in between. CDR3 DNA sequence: TGTGCCAGCAGCTTAGGGGCTAGGGGGTACACAGATACGCAGTATTTT. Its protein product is CASSLGARGYTDTQYF.

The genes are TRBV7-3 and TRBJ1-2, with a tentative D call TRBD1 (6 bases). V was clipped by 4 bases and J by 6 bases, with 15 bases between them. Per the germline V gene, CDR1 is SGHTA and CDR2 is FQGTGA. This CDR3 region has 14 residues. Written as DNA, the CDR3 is TGTGCCAGCAGCTCCAGACCAGGGGCTGATGGCTACACCTTC. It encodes CASSSRPGADGYTF.